The following is a T cell receptor (beta chain) sequence with its context. Its target is unknown. The sample belongs to a study of beta chain features in type 1 diabetes. Expressed TCRB transcripts were sequenced because the entire RNA isolate underwent reverse transcription. TCRdb's copy holds only in-frame clones and misses some; the assay was immunoSEQ multiplex PCR. The sample has around 280,000 clones, about 15% seen once. Study-level points and caveats: Shortening that was moderate but significant affected the TCRB CDR3s of Type 1 diabetes patients in all four CD4+ subsets.

This TCR derives from a man aged 18 to 29 with type 1 diabetes. Sequenced sample: naive CD4+ T cells from blood.

The CDR3 nucleotides are TGCGCCAGCAGCTTAACTAGCGGGACAGATACGCAGTATTTT. Its translation: CASSLTSGTDTQYF. The chain uses TRBV5-1 and TRBJ2-3, with TRBD2 identical over 9 bases. CDR1 is SGHRS and CDR2 is YFSETQ in the germline V gene. This CDR3 contains 14 residues. J lost 3 bases, V lost 2 bases, and 1 base had no gene match.